This T cell receptor (beta chain) was recorded in a study of T cell repertoires in aging, cancer and after chemotherapy. Study-wide background: Roughly 9.1 million TCR reads were in the whole dataset.

Rearranged V-D-J TRB sequences were amplified with a mixed TRB-A/B primer pool. One entry per CDR3 protein results from TCRdb running MiXCR on the multiplex PCR reads. The sample shows almost 3,000 distinct CDR3 sequences, 28% of them seen only once. The CDR3 extends over 11 amino acids. Germline CDR1 and CDR2: GTSNPN and SVGIG (reference sequence). Notes on the study in general: Loss of evenness, beyond lost richness, contributed to age-related TCR diversity decline in cancer patients.

Concerning this clonotype itself: Its target is unknown. This could be a read error, since a much larger clone is one nucleotide away.

Peripheral blood genomic DNA, not sorted cells or RNA, was the template. V gene TRBV30 combines with J gene TRBJ2-7; D is ambiguous. This receptor was obtained from a human donor with a solid tumor. The specimen sequenced was blood. In DNA form, the CDR3 reads TGTGTCTGGAGTGTACGAGGCGAGCAGTACTTC. Translating gives CVWSVRGEQYF.